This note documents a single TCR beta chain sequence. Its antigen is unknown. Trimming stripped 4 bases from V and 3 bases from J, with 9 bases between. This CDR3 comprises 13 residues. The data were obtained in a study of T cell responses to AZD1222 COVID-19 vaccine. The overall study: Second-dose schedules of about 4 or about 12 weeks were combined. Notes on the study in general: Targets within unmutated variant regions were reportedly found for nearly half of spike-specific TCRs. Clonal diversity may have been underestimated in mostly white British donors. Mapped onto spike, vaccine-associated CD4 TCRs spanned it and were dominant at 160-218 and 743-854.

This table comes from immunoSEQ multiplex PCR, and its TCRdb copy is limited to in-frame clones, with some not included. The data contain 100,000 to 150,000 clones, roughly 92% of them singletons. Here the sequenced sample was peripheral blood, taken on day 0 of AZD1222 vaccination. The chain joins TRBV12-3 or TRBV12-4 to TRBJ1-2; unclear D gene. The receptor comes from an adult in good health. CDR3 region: CASSWSVYYGYTF. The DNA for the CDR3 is TGTGCCAGCAGTTGGTCGGTCTACTATGGCTACACCTTC.